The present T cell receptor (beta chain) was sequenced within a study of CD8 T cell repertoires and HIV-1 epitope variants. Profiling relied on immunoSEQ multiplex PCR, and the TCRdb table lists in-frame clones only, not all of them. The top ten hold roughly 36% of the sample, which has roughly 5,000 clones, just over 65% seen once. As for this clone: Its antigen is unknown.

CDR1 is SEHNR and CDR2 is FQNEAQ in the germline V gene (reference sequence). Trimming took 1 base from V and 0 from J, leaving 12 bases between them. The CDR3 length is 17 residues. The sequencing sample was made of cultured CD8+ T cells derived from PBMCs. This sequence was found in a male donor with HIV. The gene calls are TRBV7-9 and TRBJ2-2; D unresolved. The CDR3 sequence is CASSLGNAYANTGELFF. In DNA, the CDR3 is TGTGCCAGCAGCTTAGGTAACGCATACGCGAACACCGGGGAGCTGTTTTTT.